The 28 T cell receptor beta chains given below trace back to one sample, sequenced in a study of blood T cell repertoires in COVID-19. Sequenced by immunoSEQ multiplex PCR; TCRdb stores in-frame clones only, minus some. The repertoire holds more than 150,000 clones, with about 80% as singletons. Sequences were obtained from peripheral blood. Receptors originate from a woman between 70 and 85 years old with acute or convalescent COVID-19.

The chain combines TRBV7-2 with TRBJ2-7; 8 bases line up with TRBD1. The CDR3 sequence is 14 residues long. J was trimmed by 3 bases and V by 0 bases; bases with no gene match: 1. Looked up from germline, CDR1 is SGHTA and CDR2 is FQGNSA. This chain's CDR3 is CASSLADRDYEQYF. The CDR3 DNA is TGTGCCAGCAGCTTAGCGGACAGGGACTACGAGCAGTACTTC. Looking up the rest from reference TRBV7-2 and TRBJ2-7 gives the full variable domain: GAGVSQSPSNKVTEKGKDVELRCDPISGHTALYWYRQSLGQGLEFLIYFQGNSAPDKSGLPSDRFSAERTGGSVSTLTIQRTQQEDSAVYLCASSLADRDYEQYFGPGTRLTVT.

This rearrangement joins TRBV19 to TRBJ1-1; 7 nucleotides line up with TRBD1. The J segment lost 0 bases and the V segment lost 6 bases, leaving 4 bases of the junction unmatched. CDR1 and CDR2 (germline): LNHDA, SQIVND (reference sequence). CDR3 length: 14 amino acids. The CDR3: CASSVRGMNTEAFF. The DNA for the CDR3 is TGTGCCAGTAGCGTCAGGGGGATGAACACTGAAGCTTTCTTT.

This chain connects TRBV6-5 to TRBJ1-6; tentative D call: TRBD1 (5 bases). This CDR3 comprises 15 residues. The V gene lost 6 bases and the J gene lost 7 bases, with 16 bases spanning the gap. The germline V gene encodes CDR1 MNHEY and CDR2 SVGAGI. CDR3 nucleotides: TGTGCCAGCAGCGCGGGACTCAGCACGAATTCACCCCTCCACTTT. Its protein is CASSAGLSTNSPLHF.

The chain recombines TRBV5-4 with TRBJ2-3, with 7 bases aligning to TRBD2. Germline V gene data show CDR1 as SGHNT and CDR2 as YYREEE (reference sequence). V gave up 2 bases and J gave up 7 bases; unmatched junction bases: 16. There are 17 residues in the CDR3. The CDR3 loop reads CASSFLRGEGRGYTQYF. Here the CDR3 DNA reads TGTGCCAGCAGCTTTCTTCGCGGGGAGGGCCGAGGCTATACGCAGTATTTT.

The CDR3, as DNA: TGTGCCAGCAGCCCGGGACAGACTTCGAACACTGAAGCTTTCTTT. Its protein product is CASSPGQTSNTEAFF. The chain links TRBV6-5 to TRBJ1-1; 7 positions match TRBD1. The trim removed 6 bases at V and 1 base at J, leaving 8 bases unmatched. The CDR3 is 15 amino acids. Looked up from germline, CDR1 is MNHEY and CDR2 is SVGAGI.

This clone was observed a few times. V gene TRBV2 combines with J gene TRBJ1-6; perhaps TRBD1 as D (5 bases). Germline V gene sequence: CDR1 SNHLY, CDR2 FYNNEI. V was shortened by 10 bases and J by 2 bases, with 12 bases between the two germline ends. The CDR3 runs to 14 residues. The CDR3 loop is CAIQTGAYNSPLHF. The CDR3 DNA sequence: TGTGCCATCCAGACGGGGGCCTATAATTCACCCCTCCACTTT.

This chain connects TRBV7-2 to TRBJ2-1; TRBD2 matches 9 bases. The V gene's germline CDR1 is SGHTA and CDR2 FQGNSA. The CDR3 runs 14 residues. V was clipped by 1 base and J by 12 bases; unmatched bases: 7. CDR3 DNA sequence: TGTGCCAGCAGCTTAGTTTGGCGGGAGGGAGGGCAGTTCTTC. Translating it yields CASSLVWREGGQFF.

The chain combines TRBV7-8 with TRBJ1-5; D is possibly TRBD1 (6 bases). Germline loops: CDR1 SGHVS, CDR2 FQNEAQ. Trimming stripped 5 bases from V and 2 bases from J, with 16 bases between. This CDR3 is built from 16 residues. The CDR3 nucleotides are TGTGCCAGCAGCGTGGCGGGGGGCAGTGGCAATCAGCCCCAGCATTTT. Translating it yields CASSVAGGSGNQPQHF.

The CDR3 nucleotides read TGCAGTGCTAGTATAAGGAGACAGGGTAGTTTTGAGCAGTTCTTC. This encodes CSASIRRQGSFEQFF. The genes are TRBV20-1 and TRBJ2-1, with TRBD1 matching over 7 bases. The J segment lost 9 bases and the V segment lost 3 bases, leaving 14 bases of the junction unmatched. The length of the CDR3 is 15 residues. CDR1 and CDR2 from the germline V gene are DFQATT and SNEGSKA (reference sequence).

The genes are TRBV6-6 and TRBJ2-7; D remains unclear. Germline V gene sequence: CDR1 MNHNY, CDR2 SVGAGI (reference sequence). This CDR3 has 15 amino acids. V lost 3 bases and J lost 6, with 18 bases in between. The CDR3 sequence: CASSYLSSLPSEQYF. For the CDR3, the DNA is TGTGCCAGCAGTTATCTCTCGAGTCTCCCCTCCGAGCAGTACTTC.

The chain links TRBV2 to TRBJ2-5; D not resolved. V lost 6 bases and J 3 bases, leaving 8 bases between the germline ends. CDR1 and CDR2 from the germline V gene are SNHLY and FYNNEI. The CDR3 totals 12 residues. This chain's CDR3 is CASSIVKETQYF. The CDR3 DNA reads TGTGCCAGCAGCATAGTTAAAGAGACCCAGTACTTC.

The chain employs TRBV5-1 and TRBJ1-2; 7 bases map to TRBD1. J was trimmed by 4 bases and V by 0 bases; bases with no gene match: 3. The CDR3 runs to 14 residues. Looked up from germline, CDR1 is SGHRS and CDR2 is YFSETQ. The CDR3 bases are TGCGCCAGCAGCTTGGGACAGGGCGGCTATGGCTACACCTTC. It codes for CASSLGQGGYGYTF.

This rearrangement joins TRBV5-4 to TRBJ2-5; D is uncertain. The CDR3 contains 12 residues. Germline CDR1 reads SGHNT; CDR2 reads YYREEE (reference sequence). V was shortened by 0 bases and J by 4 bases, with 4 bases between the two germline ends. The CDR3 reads CASSLAGETQYF. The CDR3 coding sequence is TGTGCCAGCAGCTTGGCCGGAGAGACCCAGTACTTC.

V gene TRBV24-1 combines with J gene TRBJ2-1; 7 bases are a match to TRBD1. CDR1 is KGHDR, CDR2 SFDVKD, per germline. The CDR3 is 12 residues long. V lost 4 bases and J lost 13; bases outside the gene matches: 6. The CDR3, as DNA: TGTGCCACCAGTGACAAGACAGGGACACAGTTCTTC. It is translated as CATSDKTGTQFF.

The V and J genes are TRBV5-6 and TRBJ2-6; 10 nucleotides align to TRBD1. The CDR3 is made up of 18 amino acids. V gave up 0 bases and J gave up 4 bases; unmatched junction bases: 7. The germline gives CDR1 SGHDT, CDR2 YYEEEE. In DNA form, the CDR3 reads TGTGCCAGCAGCTTGGAGTGGACAGGGGGTTTCGGGGCCAACGTCCTGACTTTC. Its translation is CASSLEWTGGFGANVLTF.

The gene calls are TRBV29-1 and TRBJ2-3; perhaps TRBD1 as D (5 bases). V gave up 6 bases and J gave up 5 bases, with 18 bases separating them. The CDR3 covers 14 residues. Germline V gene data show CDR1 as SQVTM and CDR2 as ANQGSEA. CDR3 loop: CSVASGSRGDTQYF. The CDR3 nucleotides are TGCAGCGTCGCATCCGGGTCAAGGGGAGATACGCAGTATTTT.

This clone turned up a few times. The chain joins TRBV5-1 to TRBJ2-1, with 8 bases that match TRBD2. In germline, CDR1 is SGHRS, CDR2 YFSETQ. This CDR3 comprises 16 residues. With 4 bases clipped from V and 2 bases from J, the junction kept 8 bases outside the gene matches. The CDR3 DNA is TGCGCCAGCAGCCCCTTTACTAGCGGTACCTACAATGAGCAGTTCTTC. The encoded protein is CASSPFTSGTYNEQFF.

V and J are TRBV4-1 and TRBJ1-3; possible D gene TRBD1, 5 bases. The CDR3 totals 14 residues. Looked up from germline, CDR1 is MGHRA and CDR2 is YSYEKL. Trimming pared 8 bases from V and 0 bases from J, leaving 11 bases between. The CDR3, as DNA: TGCGCCAGCTCTTTAGGGGTCTCTGGAAACACCATATATTTT. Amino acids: CASSLGVSGNTIYF.

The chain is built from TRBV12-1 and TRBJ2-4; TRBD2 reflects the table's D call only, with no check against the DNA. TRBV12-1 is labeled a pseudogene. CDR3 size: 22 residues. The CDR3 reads CASSSGTDAATGTSGRPTVMDF. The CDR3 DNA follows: TGTGCCAGCAGCTCTGGGACAGACGCAGCTACAGGGACTAGCGGGAGGCCTACGGTCATGGACTTC.

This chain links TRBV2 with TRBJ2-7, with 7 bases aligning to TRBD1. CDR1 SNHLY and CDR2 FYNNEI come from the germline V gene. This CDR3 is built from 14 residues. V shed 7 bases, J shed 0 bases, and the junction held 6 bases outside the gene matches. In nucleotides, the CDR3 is TGTGCCAGCACCAGACAGGGTATCTCCTACGAGCAGTACTTC. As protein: CASTRQGISYEQYF.

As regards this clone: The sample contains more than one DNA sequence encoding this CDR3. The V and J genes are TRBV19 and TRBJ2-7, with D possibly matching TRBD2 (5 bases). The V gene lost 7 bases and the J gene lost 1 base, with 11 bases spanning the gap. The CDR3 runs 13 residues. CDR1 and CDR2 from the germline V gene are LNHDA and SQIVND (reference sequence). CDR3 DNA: TGTGCCAGTACTCCCGAGGGTTCCTACGAGCAGTACTTC. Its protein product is CASTPEGSYEQYF.

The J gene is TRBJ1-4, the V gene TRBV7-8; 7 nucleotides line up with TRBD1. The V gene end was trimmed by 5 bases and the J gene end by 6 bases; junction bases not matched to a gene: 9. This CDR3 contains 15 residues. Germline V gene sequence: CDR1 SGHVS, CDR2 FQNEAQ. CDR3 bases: TGTGCCAGCAGCGTCGACAGGGTTTCGTATGAAAAACTGTTTTTT. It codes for CASSVDRVSYEKLFF.

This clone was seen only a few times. CDR3 protein: CAGGQGESPLHF. The CDR3 bases are TGTGCCGGTGGACAGGGGGAATCACCCCTCCACTTT. This chain joins TRBV7-9 and TRBJ1-6; 10 bases agree with TRBD1. CDR1 is SEHNR and CDR2 is FQNEAQ in the germline V gene (reference sequence). The junction had 5 bases not matched to a gene; V was cut back by 11 bases and J by 10 bases. CDR3 length: 12 residues.

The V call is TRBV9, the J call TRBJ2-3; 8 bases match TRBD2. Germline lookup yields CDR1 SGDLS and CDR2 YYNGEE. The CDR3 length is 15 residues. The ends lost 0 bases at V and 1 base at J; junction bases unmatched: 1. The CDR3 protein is CASSVATSGTDTQYF. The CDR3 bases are TGTGCCAGCAGCGTAGCGACTAGCGGCACAGATACGCAGTATTTT.

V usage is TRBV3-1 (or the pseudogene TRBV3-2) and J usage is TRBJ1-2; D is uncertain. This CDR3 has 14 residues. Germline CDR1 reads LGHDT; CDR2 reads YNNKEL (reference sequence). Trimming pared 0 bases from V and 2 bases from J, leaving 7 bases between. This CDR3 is CASSQDRQNYGYTF. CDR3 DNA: TGTGCCAGCAGCCAAGATCGTCAGAACTATGGCTACACCTTC.

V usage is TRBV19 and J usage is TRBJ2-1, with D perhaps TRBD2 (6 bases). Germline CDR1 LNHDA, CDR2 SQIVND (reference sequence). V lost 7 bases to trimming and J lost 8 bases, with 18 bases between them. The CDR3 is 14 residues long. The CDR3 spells CASKREVGLYEQFF. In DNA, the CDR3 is TGTGCCAGTAAAAGGGAGGTTGGGTTGTATGAGCAGTTCTTC. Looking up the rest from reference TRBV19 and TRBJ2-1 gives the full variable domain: DGGITQSPKYLFRKEGQNVTLSCEQNLNHDAMYWYRQDPGQGLRLIYYSQIVNDFQKGDIAEGYSVSREKKESFPLTVTSAQKNPTAFYLCASKREVGLYEQFFGPGTRLTVL.

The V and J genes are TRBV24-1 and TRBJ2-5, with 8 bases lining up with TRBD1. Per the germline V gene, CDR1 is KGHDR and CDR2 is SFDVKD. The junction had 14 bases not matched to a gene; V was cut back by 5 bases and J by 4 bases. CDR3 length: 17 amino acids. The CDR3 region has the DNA TGTGCCACCAGTGGAGACAGGGGTGGCGGGATTGGAGAGACCCAGTACTTC. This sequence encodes CATSGDRGGGIGETQYF.

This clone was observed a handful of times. The CDR3 DNA follows: TGTGCCAGCAGCCCCGTGGGAGGGGAGGGCTATGGCTACACCTTC. It yields the protein CASSPVGGEGYGYTF. V usage is TRBV3-1 (or the pseudogene TRBV3-2) and J usage is TRBJ1-2; TRBD1 is a possible D gene (5 bases). Trimming pared 4 bases from V and 4 bases from J, leaving 16 bases between. The CDR3 is made up of 15 amino acids. Germline CDR1 is LGHDT and CDR2 is YNNKEL (reference sequence).